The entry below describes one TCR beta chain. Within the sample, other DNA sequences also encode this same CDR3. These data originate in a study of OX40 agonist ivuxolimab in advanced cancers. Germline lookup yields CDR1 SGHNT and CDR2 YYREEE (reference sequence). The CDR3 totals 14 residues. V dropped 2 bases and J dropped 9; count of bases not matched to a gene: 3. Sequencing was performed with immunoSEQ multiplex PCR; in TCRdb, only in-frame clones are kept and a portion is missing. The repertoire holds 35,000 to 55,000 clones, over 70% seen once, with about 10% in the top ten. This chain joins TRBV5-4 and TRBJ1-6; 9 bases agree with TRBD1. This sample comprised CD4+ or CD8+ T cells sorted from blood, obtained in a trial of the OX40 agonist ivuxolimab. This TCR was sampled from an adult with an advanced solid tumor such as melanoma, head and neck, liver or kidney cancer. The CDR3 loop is CASSLQGAASPLHF. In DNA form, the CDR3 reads TGTGCCAGCAGCTTACAGGGGGCGGCTTCACCCCTCCACTTT.